The 10 T cell receptor beta chains below all came from one sample that was sequenced in a study of blood T cell repertoires in COVID-19. Sequenced by immunoSEQ multiplex PCR; TCRdb stores in-frame clones only, minus some. This sample has about 100,000 clones, with roughly nine tenths found just once. The sample comprised peripheral blood. These receptors originate from a human donor with active COVID-19. The donor label of this sample is uncertain.

This rearrangement joins TRBV28 to TRBJ2-1; 11 bases fit TRBD1. The CDR3 spans 17 residues. Germline values: CDR1 MDHEN, CDR2 SYDVKM. The V gene end was trimmed by 3 bases and the J gene end by 12 bases; junction bases not matched to a gene: 16. The CDR3, as DNA: TGTGCCAGCAGTTTGGGGACAGGGGGTTTCTACAATGAGCGGCAGTTCTTC. It yields the protein CASSLGTGGFYNERQFF. Together with reference TRBV28 and TRBJ2-1, the CDR3 gives the full variable domain: DVKVTQSSRYLVKRTGEKVFLECVQDMDHENMFWYRQDPGLGLRLIYFSYDVKMKEKGDIPEGYSVSREKKERFSLILESASTNQTSMYLCASSLGTGGFYNERQFFGPGTRLTVL.

This clone has only one observation. The chain joins TRBV4-1 to TRBJ2-2; 7 bases agree with TRBD1. The V gene's germline CDR1 is MGHRA and CDR2 YSYEKL. J lost 4 bases, V lost 4 bases, and 9 bases had no gene match. The CDR3 consists of 16 residues. CDR3 nucleotides: TGCGCCAGCAGCCCCGGACAGGTCTCCGTCACCGGGGAGCTGTTTTTT. Its translation is CASSPGQVSVTGELFF.

The chain couples TRBV25-1 to TRBJ1-1; 7 bases align to TRBD1. CDR1 MGHDK and CDR2 SYGVNS come from the germline V gene. V dropped 6 bases and J dropped 5; count of bases not matched to a gene: 12. This CDR3 is 15 amino acids long. The CDR3 DNA reads TGTGCCAGCAGCTCATTCCAGACAGGGAGTACTGAAGCTTTCTTT. Protein product: CASSSFQTGSTEAFF. The full variable domain, completed using reference TRBV25-1 and TRBJ1-1, is EADIYQTPRYLVIGTGKKITLECSQTMGHDKMYWYQQDPGMELHLIHYSYGVNSTEKGDLSSESTVSRIRTEHFPLTLESARPSHTSQYLCASSSFQTGSTEAFFGQGTRLTVV.

The chain employs TRBV27 and TRBJ2-3; D is uncertain. The germline CDR1 and CDR2 sequences are MNHEY and SMNVEV (reference sequence). V was cut by 3 bases and J by 0 bases, with 7 bases left in between. CDR3 length: 14 residues. This chain's CDR3 is CASSLSSSTDTQYF. In DNA form, the CDR3 reads TGTGCCAGCAGTTTGAGTAGTAGCACAGATACGCAGTATTTT.

This clone was counted only a few times. The chain employs TRBV10-2 and TRBJ1-5; tentative D call: TRBD1 (5 bases). There are 15 residues in the CDR3. Germline V gives CDR1 WSHSY, CDR2 SAAADI. Between the trimmed V and J ends, which lost 8 bases and 3 bases, there was a span of 17 bases. CDR3 sequence: CASHPSFRDNQPQHF. The CDR3 coding sequence is TGCGCCAGCCATCCCTCTTTCAGGGACAATCAGCCCCAGCATTTT.

This chain connects TRBV3-1 (or the pseudogene TRBV3-2) to TRBJ2-2, with TRBD2 identical over 14 bases. This CDR3 contains 18 residues. Germline V gene data show CDR1 as LGHDT and CDR2 as YNNKEL (reference sequence). The junction had 4 bases not matched to a gene; V was cut back by 4 bases and J by 0 bases. CDR3 in amino acids: CASSPGLAGGTNTGELFF. Written as DNA, the CDR3 is TGTGCCAGCAGCCCAGGACTAGCGGGGGGTACGAACACCGGGGAGCTGTTTTTT.

The chain carries TRBV27 and TRBJ2-1; 7 nucleotides agree with TRBD1. V was clipped by 5 bases and J by 0 bases; unmatched bases: 7. This CDR3 comprises 16 residues. CDR1 and CDR2 (germline): MNHEY, SMNVEV (reference sequence). For the CDR3, the DNA is TGTGCCAGCAGTCCCACAGGGGCCAGCTCCTACAATGAGCAGTTCTTC. Translated: CASSPTGASSYNEQFF.

The chain combines TRBV19 with TRBJ1-2; TRBD1 matches at 9 bases. Germline V gives CDR1 LNHDA, CDR2 SQIVND (reference sequence). This CDR3 contains 16 residues. The J segment lost 8 bases and the V segment lost 3 bases, leaving 13 bases of the junction unmatched. The CDR3 reads CASSIGTGRSQGGYTF. The CDR3 coding sequence is TGTGCCAGTAGTATCGGGACAGGGCGTAGCCAGGGAGGCTACACCTTC.

This chain uses TRBV11-2 with TRBJ2-5; D not resolved. Germline V gene data show CDR1 as SGHAT and CDR2 as FQNNGV. The CDR3 runs 14 residues. V was shortened by 1 base and J by 7 bases, with 13 bases between the two germline ends. The DNA for the CDR3 is TGTGCCAGCAGCTTAGGAGGCGGTGGGTGGACCCAGTACTTC. Its protein product is CASSLGGGGWTQYF.

The genes are TRBV5-1 and TRBJ2-7; no reliable D call. The V gene's germline CDR1 is SGHRS and CDR2 YFSETQ. The V and J ends lost 3 bases and 4 bases respectively, with 8 bases between them. The CDR3 is 12 residues long. CDR3 sequence: CASSSPSYEQYF. CDR3 in DNA: TGCGCCAGCAGCTCCCCCTCTTACGAGCAGTACTTC.